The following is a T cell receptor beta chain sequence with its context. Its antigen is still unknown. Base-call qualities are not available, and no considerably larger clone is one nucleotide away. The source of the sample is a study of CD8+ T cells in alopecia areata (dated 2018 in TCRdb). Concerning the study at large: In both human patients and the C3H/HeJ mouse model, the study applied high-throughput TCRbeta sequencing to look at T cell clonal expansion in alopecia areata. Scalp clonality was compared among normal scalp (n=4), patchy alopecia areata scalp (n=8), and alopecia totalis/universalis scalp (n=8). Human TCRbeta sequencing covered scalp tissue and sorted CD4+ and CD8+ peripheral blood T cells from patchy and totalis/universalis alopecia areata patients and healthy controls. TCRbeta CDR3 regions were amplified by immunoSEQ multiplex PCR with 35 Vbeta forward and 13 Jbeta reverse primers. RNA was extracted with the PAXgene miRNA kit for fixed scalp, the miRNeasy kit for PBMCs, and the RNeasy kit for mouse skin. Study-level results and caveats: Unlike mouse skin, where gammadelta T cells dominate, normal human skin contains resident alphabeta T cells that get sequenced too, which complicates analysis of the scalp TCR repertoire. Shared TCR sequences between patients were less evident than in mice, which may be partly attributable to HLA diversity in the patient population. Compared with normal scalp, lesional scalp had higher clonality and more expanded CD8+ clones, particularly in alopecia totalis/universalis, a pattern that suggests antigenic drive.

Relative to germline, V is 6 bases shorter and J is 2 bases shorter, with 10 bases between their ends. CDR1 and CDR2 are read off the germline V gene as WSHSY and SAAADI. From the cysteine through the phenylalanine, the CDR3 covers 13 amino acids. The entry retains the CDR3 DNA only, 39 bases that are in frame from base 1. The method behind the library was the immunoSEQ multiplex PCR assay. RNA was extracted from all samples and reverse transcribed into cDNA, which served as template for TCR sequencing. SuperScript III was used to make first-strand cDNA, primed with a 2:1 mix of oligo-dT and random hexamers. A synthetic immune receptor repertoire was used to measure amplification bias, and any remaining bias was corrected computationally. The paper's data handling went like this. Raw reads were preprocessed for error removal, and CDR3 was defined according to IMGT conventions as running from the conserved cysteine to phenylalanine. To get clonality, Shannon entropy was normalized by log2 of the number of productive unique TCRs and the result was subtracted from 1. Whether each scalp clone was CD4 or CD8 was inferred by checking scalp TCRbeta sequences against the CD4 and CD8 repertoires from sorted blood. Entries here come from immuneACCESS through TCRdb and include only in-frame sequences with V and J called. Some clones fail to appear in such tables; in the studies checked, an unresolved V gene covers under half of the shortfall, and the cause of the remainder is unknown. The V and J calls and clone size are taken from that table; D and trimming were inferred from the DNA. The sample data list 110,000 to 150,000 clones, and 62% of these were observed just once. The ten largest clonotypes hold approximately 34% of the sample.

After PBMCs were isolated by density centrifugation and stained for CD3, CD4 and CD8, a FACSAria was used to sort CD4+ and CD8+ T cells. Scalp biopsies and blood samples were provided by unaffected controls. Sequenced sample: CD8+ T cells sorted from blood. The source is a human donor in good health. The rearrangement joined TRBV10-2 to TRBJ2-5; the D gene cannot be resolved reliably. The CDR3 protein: CASSNLRQETQYF. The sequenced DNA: TGCGCCAGCAGCAACTTGCGACAAGAGACCCAGTACTTC.